Listed below are T cell receptor beta chains from one sample, sequenced in a study of tumor and adjacent non-tumor tissue in lung cancer. TCRdb re-derived calls from the multiplex PCR reads in MiXCR, one entry per CDR3 protein. The sample has more than 85,000 distinct CDR3 sequences; over 70% are singletons. Sequencing used lung tumor tissue. The receptors originated from a man in his 70s with non-small cell lung cancer. The CDR3 runs from the conserved cysteine through the conserved F or W. The D gene is left open where the match is weak. A clone size is listed for some rows: how often the clone was seen (once, few, many), or a class if it is expanded.

CDR3 DNA: TGCGCCAGCAGCTTGACTGGTATGAACACTGAAGCTTTCTTT
CDR3 protein: CASSLTGMNTEAFF
V gene: TRBV5-1
D gene: -
clone size: many
J gene: TRBJ1-1

CDR3 DNA: TGTGCCAGCGGCGAAGCTGGTTCGGCAGGGCGCGGTGAAAAACTGTTTTTT
CDR3 protein: CASGEAGSAGRGEKLFF
V gene: TRBV6-1
D gene: -
clone size: -
J gene: TRBJ1-4

CDR3 DNA: TGTGCCAACAGCACCCACCCCACGGGCACTGAAGCTTTCTTT
CDR3 protein: CANSTHPTGTEAFF
V gene: TRBV6-2/TRBV6-3
D gene: -
clone size: -
J gene: TRBJ1-1

CDR3 DNA: TGTGCCAGCAGTGAAACTAGCGGGGCGAACACCGGGGAGCTGTTTTTT
CDR3 protein: CASSETSGANTGELFF
V gene: TRBV2
D gene: TRBD2
clone size: -
J gene: TRBJ2-2

CDR3 DNA: TGTGATAGCAGCTTATTCAACATCAGGATGAACACTGAAGCTTCCTTT
CDR3 protein: CDSSLFNIRMNTEASF
V gene: TRBV11-3
D gene: -
clone size: -
J gene: TRBJ1-1

CDR3 DNA: TGTGCCAGCAATGCCTGGGGAAAGACTGAACAGTTCTTC
CDR3 protein: CASNAWGKTEQFF
V gene: TRBV6-1
D gene: -
clone size: -
J gene: TRBJ2-1

CDR3 DNA: TGTGCCAGCAGCCCACTGGGTTCGGCCCCCTACAACGAGCAGTTCTTC
CDR3 protein: CASSPLGSAPYNEQFF
V gene: TRBV6-6
D gene: -
clone size: -
J gene: TRBJ2-1

CDR3 DNA: TGTGCCAGCAGCCCTACTAGCGGGACTTACAATGAGCAGTTCTTC
CDR3 protein: CASSPTSGTYNEQFF
V gene: TRBV6-5
D gene: TRBD2
clone size: few
J gene: TRBJ2-1

CDR3 DNA: TGTGACATCAGCTTGGGTACAGCCTTCTATGGCTACACCTTC
CDR3 protein: CDISLGTAFYGYTF
V gene: TRBV5-4
D gene: -
clone size: -
J gene: TRBJ1-2

CDR3 DNA: TGTGCCAGCAGTTACCACTCGAGGGTACTCTCTTCCCCGAACACTGAAGCTTTCTTT
CDR3 protein: CASSYHSRVLSSPNTEAFF
V gene: TRBV6-5
D gene: -
clone size: -
J gene: TRBJ1-1

CDR3 DNA: TGCGCCAGCAGCGATCCGGGACAGGACGCAGATACACAGTATTTT
CDR3 protein: CASSDPGQDADTQYF
V gene: TRBV10-2
D gene: TRBD1
clone size: -
J gene: TRBJ2-3

CDR3 DNA: TGTGACATCACGGTTGACTCGCACACTGAGGCTTTCTTT
CDR3 protein: CDITVDSHTEAFF
V gene: TRBV12-3/TRBV12-4
D gene: -
clone size: -
J gene: TRBJ1-1

CDR3 DNA: TGCGCCAGCAGTGTTGGGACTAGCGGGGGCGAGGAGACCCAGTACTTC
CDR3 protein: CASSVGTSGGEETQYF
V gene: TRBV10-1
D gene: TRBD2
clone size: many
J gene: TRBJ2-5

CDR3 DNA: TGTGCCAGCAATACCACACATGGTGGTGAGCAGTTCTTC
CDR3 protein: CASNTTHGGEQFF
V gene: TRBV12-3/TRBV12-4
D gene: -
clone size: -
J gene: TRBJ2-1